This entry features one TCR beta chain sequence. Its cognate antigen is unknown. PCR used 60 Vbeta primers and 13 Jbeta primers. Original processing methods: An analysis performed later counted 70 million to 90 million unique TCR beta chains (roughly 10 million of them shared). Sequencing was performed with immunoSEQ multiplex PCR; in TCRdb, only in-frame clones are kept and a portion is missing. The DNA was the basis for D and trimming; V, J and clone size are from that table. The sample shows about 190,000 clones, roughly 85% of them seen only once. The data derive from a study of cytomegalovirus exposure and HLA in healthy donors. Study summary: About 85 million unique TCRs from HLA-typed donors were held in an early release of data. Study-level points and caveats: A few chains linked to CMV were shown in vitro to be specific for CMV antigens. Fewer N-insertions than the roughly 670-donor mean were reportedly shown by an Asian-associated ancestry cluster in a later analysis.

This CDR3 spans 16 amino acids. CDR1 is MGHDK and CDR2 is SYGVNS in the germline V gene. Trimming removed 3 bases at V and 2 bases at J, with 16 bases between. The sequenced sample consisted of PBMCs. This TCR came from a woman between 18 and 29 years old in good health and CMV-seronegative. The chain has TRBV25-1 and TRBJ2-5; a possible D gene is TRBD2 (5 bases). In nucleotides, the CDR3 is TGTGCCAGCAGTGATCCCACCTGGACTCCACAAGAGACCCAGTACTTC. It is translated as CASSDPTWTPQETQYF. Using reference TRBV25-1 and TRBJ2-5 for the parts outside the CDR3, the full variable domain is EADIYQTPRYLVIGTGKKITLECSQTMGHDKMYWYQQDPGMELHLIHYSYGVNSTEKGDLSSESTVSRIRTEHFPLTLESARPSHTSQYLCASSDPTWTPQETQYFGPGTRLLVL.